Presented here are 16 T cell receptor beta chains from one specimen sequenced in a study of cytomegalovirus exposure and HLA in healthy donors. Both 60 Vbeta primers and 13 Jbeta primers went into the PCR. The method was immunoSEQ multiplex PCR; TCRdb's version includes in-frame clones alone and lacks a portion of them. The table records approximately 170,000 clones, 85% of them present only once. Sequences were obtained from PBMCs. Receptor source: a boy aged 2-9 years in good health and CMV-seronegative.

The chain employs TRBV7-9 and TRBJ2-7, with 7 bases that match TRBD2. The length of the CDR3 is 15 residues. Germline values: CDR1 SEHNR, CDR2 FQNEAQ (reference sequence). The V gene end was trimmed by 5 bases and the J gene end by 2 bases; junction bases not matched to a gene: 9. Here the CDR3 DNA reads TGTGCCAGCAGCCCTAAACTAGCGCTTCCCTACGAGCAGTACTTC. It translates to CASSPKLALPYEQYF. The whole variable domain, remainder taken from reference TRBV7-9 and TRBJ2-7, is DTGVSQNPRHKITKRGQNVTFRCDPISEHNRLYWYRQTLGQGPEFLTYFQNEAQLEKSRLLSDRFSAERPKGSFSTLEIQRTEQGDSAMYLCASSPKLALPYEQYFGPGTRLTVT.

The rearrangement joins TRBV5-4 to TRBJ1-5; D is perhaps TRBD1 (5 bases). Germline V CDR1 and CDR2: SGHNT, YYREEE (reference sequence). The CDR3 is 14 residues long. Trimming took off 0 bases at V and 2 bases at J, with 6 bases between the two ends. This CDR3 reads CASSLGGGNQPQHF. In DNA, the CDR3 is TGTGCCAGCAGCTTGGGGGGGGGCAATCAGCCCCAGCATTTT.

This chain links TRBV2 with TRBJ1-2; tentative D call: TRBD1 (5 bases). Per the germline V gene, CDR1 is SNHLY and CDR2 is FYNNEI. The CDR3 covers 15 residues. V lost 7 bases to trimming and J lost 5 bases, with 20 bases between them. The CDR3 spells CASNPERGEGYGYTF. CDR3 DNA: TGTGCCAGCAACCCCGAGCGGGGAGAGGGGTATGGCTACACCTTC.

The chain has TRBV18 and TRBJ1-3, with 7 positions matching TRBD1. V dropped 4 bases and J dropped 0; count of bases not matched to a gene: 12. The length of the CDR3 is 18 residues. Germline V gives CDR1 KGHSH, CDR2 LQKENI. CDR3 coding DNA: TGTGCCAGCTCACTTCCCGGGACAGAAATTTTCTCTGGAAACACCATATATTTT. Its translation is CASSLPGTEIFSGNTIYF.

The chain has TRBV15 and TRBJ2-7, with 7 bases matching TRBD1. Trimming took 5 bases from V and 1 from J; bases not matched to a gene: 2. In germline, CDR1 is LNHNV, CDR2 YYDKDF (reference sequence). CDR3 length: 13 residues. As DNA, the CDR3 is TGTGCCACCAGCCCGGGACAGTCCTACGAGCAGTACGTC. This gives the protein CATSPGQSYEQYV.

The rearrangement joins TRBV19 to TRBJ1-3; D gene ambiguous. V lost 4 bases, J lost 0 bases, and 7 bases lay in between. Germline V gives CDR1 LNHDA, CDR2 SQIVND (reference sequence). CDR3 length: 14 amino acids. This CDR3 is CASSTVSSGNTIYF. DNA for the CDR3: TGTGCCAGTAGTACCGTCAGCTCTGGAAACACCATATATTTT.

The chain employs TRBV2 and TRBJ2-7, with a tentative D call TRBD2 (5 bases). The CDR3 totals 14 residues. Trimming pared 0 bases from V and 3 bases from J, leaving 9 bases between. Germline V CDR1 and CDR2: SNHLY, FYNNEI. In nucleotides, the CDR3 is TGTGCCAGCAGTGAAGCCCGGGGTGGCTACGAGCAGTACTTC. It is translated as CASSEARGGYEQYF.

A few counts support this clone. Mismatch with germline at one junction end may stem from a read error. The CDR3 DNA reads TGTGCCAGCAGTTTGGGGGGGCCCTCCTACAATGAGCAGTTCTTC. It encodes CASSLGGPSYNEQFF. J is TRBJ2-1 and V is TRBV5-4; possible D gene TRBD2, 7 bases. Germline CDR1 reads SGHNT; CDR2 reads YYREEE (reference sequence). CDR3 length equals 15 residues.

The rearrangement links TRBV5-6 to TRBJ2-7; D may be TRBD2 (6 bases). The CDR3 contains 13 residues. The germline V and J ends were trimmed by 5 bases and 7 bases, with 16 bases remaining between them. The germline CDR1 and CDR2 sequences are SGHDT and YYEEEE. CDR3 protein: CASSLLATKEQYF. For the CDR3, the DNA is TGTGCCAGCAGTCTCCTAGCGACTAAGGAGCAGTACTTC.

This chain uses TRBV2 with TRBJ1-2; the D is unclear. Germline V CDR1 and CDR2: SNHLY, FYNNEI. Deletions cut 10 bases from V and 4 bases from J, with 16 bases between. The CDR3 has 13 amino acids. CDR3 DNA sequence: TGTGCCACCCTACCGCAAGGGAGCTATGGCTACACCTTC. This codes for CATLPQGSYGYTF.

This clone was observed a handful of times. The chain combines TRBV11-2 with TRBJ2-5, with TRBD2 matching 14 bases. V shed 4 bases and J 4 bases; nucleotides not matched to a gene: 5. The CDR3 loop spans 16 amino acids. Germline lookup yields CDR1 SGHAT and CDR2 FQNNGV. The CDR3 DNA reads TGTGCCAGCAGCTCCGGGACTAGCGGGAGTACAGAGACCCAGTACTTC. Translated, it gives CASSSGTSGSTETQYF.

The chain uses TRBV27 and TRBJ2-2, with D perhaps matching TRBD2 (5 bases). The V gene's germline CDR1 is MNHEY and CDR2 SMNVEV (reference sequence). V was clipped by 5 bases and J by 3 bases, with 13 bases between them. CDR3 length: 15 amino acids. CDR3 sequence reads: CASSAKRVDTGELFF. The CDR3 nucleotides read TGTGCCAGCAGTGCCAAGAGGGTGGACACCGGGGAGCTGTTTTTT.

The chain recombines TRBV6-5 with TRBJ1-2; 7 bases map to TRBD1. This CDR3 region has 15 residues. Germline CDR1 and CDR2: MNHEY and SVGAGI. Trimming removed 4 bases from V and 2 bases from J; junction bases left unmatched: 7. CDR3 region: CASSSRQGPNYGYTF. CDR3 DNA sequence: TGTGCCAGCAGTTCCCGACAGGGACCAAACTATGGCTACACCTTC.

Comment on this clone: At one end, the junction sequence differs from germline, possibly due to a read error. This chain connects TRBV28 to TRBJ2-3; 14 bases agree with TRBD2. The CDR3 totals 17 residues. Germline lookup yields CDR1 MDHEN and CDR2 SYDVKM. Here the CDR3 DNA reads TGTGCCAGCAGTTTCAGGACTAGCGGGAGGTCCACAGGTACGCAGTATTTT. Translating it yields CASSFRTSGRSTGTQYF.

V usage is TRBV28 and J usage is TRBJ2-7; 7 nucleotides align to TRBD2. V lost 1 base, J lost 7 bases, and 7 bases stayed unmatched. The CDR3 runs 14 residues. Germline CDR1 MDHEN, CDR2 SYDVKM. CDR3 residues: CASSLSGRGSEQYF. Written as DNA, the CDR3 is TGTGCCAGCAGTTTATCAGGGCGGGGGAGTGAGCAGTACTTC.

V gene TRBV10-2 combines with J gene TRBJ2-1; TRBD2 aligns across 7 bases. CDR3 length: 15 residues. V shed 3 bases and J 4 bases; nucleotides not matched to a gene: 6. Germline loops: CDR1 WSHSY, CDR2 SAAADI. Here the CDR3 DNA reads TGCGCCAGCAGTGAATTGACGGGGGGATACAATGAGCAGTTCTTC. Its translation: CASSELTGGYNEQFF.